The clone carrying this T cell receptor beta chain was detected once. Its antigen is unidentified. Produced via immunoSEQ multiplex PCR; TCRdb's table is partial and in-frame only. The repertoire consists of under 170,000 clones, with around 94% occurring once and the leading ten covering over 1%. The germline V gene encodes CDR1 SGHRS and CDR2 YFSETQ. V lost 2 bases and J lost 0, with 9 bases in between. The CDR3 runs 15 residues. The sample originates from a study of T cell responses to AZD1222 COVID-19 vaccine. Study summary: Analysis merged second doses at about 4 or about 12 weeks. Study observations and caveats: Donors in the cohort were predominantly white British and more often female, and clonal diversity was possibly underestimated.

Sample: peripheral blood, taken on day 0 of AZD1222 vaccination. The receptor's source is an adult in good health. The chain couples TRBV5-1 to TRBJ1-5; D remains ambiguous. The chain's CDR3 is CASSFTGNSNQPQHF. The CDR3 DNA reads TGCGCCAGCAGCTTCACCGGGAATAGCAATCAGCCCCAGCATTTT. The whole variable domain, filled in from reference TRBV5-1 and TRBJ1-5, reads KAGVTQTPRYLIKTRGQQVTLSCSPISGHRSVSWYQQTPGQGLQFLFEYFSETQRNKGNFPGRFSGRQFSNSRSEMNVSTLELGDSALYLCASSFTGNSNQPQHFGDGTRLSIL.